This entry lists 19 T cell receptor beta chains sequenced from one sample in a study of tumor-infiltrating lymphocytes in primary liver carcinoma. From 450 to 550 ng total RNA, TCR beta cDNA was generated with a primer in the constant region. Researchers made the TCR beta libraries by running three nested multiplex PCR rounds with slightly modified ARM-PCR. For roughly 11 cycles apiece, the opening two PCR rounds ran with TRBV1-TRBV30 forward primers and a C-beta reverse primer. TCRdb re-called the multiplex PCR reads with MiXCR, one entry per CDR3 protein. The sample yields 150,000 to 200,000 distinct CDR3 sequences, about 60% seen once. The source of the blood RNA was unsorted whole blood, and germline DNA was extracted as well. What was sequenced was peripheral blood. The receptors originated from a man aged 40-55 years with primary liver carcinoma and hepatitis B virus infection.

The chain recombines TRBV6-1 with TRBJ1-2; a possible D gene is TRBD1 (5 bases). V lost 3 bases, J lost 5 bases, and 19 bases lay in between. This CDR3 has 16 amino acids. From germline, CDR1 is MNHNS and CDR2 SASEGT. DNA for the CDR3: TGTGCCAGCAGTGATCCCCTTCCCCCACAGGCTTATGGCTACACCTTC. Translation: CASSDPLPPQAYGYTF.

A remark on this clonotype: A clone one base away is much larger, so this may be a read error. Likely a read error: the CDR3 ends without its conserved phenylalanine or tryptophan. This chain uses TRBV30 with TRBJ2-3, with 7 bases matching TRBD2. This CDR3 has 15 residues. V was pared by 2 bases and J by 0 bases, with 5 bases of the junction left unmatched. Germline V lookup: CDR1 GTSNPN, CDR2 SVGIG (reference sequence). The CDR3 is CAWSIAGPSTDTQYS. The CDR3 DNA sequence: TGTGCCTGGAGTATAGCGGGCCCGAGCACAGATACGCAGTATTCT.

As regards this clonotype: Germline and junction disagree at one end, which may indicate a read error. This chain's CDR3 is CNVEDGGTSGWYNEQFF. As DNA, the CDR3 is TGCAACGTTGAAGATGGGGGGACTAGCGGATGGTACAATGAGCAGTTCTTC. V and J are TRBV29-1 and TRBJ2-1; TRBD2 aligns across 11 bases. Germline V gives CDR1 SQVTM, CDR2 ANQGSEA. CDR3 length: 17 residues.

The sample holds a few counts of this clonotype. The V gene is TRBV10-3, the J gene TRBJ2-1, with TRBD2 as a possible D gene (7 bases). With 11 bases removed from V and 9 bases from J, the gap between germline ends came to 26 bases. CDR3 length: 15 amino acids. Germline V gene data show CDR1 as ENHRY and CDR2 as SYGVKD. CDR3 sequence reads: CASWGGQGIGSEQFF. CDR3 DNA: TGTGCCTCTTGGGGGGGGCAGGGAATAGGTAGTGAGCAGTTCTTC.

As for this clonotype: With a much larger clone just one base away, this may be a read error. CDR3 DNA sequence: TGTGCCAACAGCTTAGCTGACCTTGAGCAGTTCTTC. The encoded protein is CANSLADLEQFF. The chain is built from TRBV11-2 and TRBJ2-1; D remains ambiguous. Germline V lookup: CDR1 SGHAT, CDR2 FQNNGV. CDR3 size: 12 residues.

The gene calls are TRBV28 and TRBJ2-7; D ambiguous. CDR3 length equals 12 residues. The V end was cut by 6 bases, the J end by 6 bases, with 12 bases between. CDR1 is MDHEN, CDR2 SYDVKM, per germline. This CDR3 reads CASSQSRGEQYF. The CDR3 nucleotides are TGTGCCAGCAGCCAAAGTAGAGGCGAGCAGTACTTC.

The genes are TRBV6-5 and TRBJ2-3, with no clear D. In germline, CDR1 is MNHEY, CDR2 SVGAGI. The V end lost 6 bases, the J end lost 7 bases, and 11 bases lay between the germline ends. The CDR3 contains 12 residues. The CDR3 DNA reads as TGTGCCAGCAGCCCTACGCCATATACGCAGTATTTT. This codes for CASSPTPYTQYF.

In this sample, this clonotype turned up once. The genes are TRBV30 and TRBJ2-1, with 9 bases identical to TRBD2. CDR1 is GTSNPN and CDR2 is SVGIG in the germline V gene (reference sequence). This CDR3 region has 15 residues. Trimming at V came to 0 bases and at J to 4 bases, leaving 4 bases not matched to a gene. In nucleotides, the CDR3 is TGTGCCTGGAGTGTTATAGCGGGAGCATACAATGAGCAGTTCTTC. The encoded protein is CAWSVIAGAYNEQFF.

The chain recombines TRBV5-6 with TRBJ2-1; D may be TRBD2 (5 bases). CDR1 is SGHDT, CDR2 YYEEEE, per germline. With 2 bases removed from V and 7 bases from J, the gap between germline ends came to 16 bases. The CDR3 is made up of 15 amino acids. The CDR3 DNA is TGTGCCAGCAGCTTCCCGGGTGCGGGTTATAATGAGCAGTTCTTC. Translation: CASSFPGAGYNEQFF.

Many counts were recorded for this clonotype. The V call is TRBV11-2, the J call TRBJ2-3; 13 positions match TRBD2. The germline V gene encodes CDR1 SGHAT and CDR2 FQNNGV. The length of the CDR3 is 17 residues. V shed 5 bases, J shed 4 bases, and the junction held 9 bases outside the gene matches. The CDR3 reads CASSIRTSGSGADTQYF. CDR3 in DNA: TGTGCCAGCAGCATCCGGACTAGCGGGAGCGGGGCAGATACGCAGTATTTT.

This clonotype has a single count. An end of the junction does not agree with germline; a read error may underlie this. This chain uses TRBV6-2 or TRBV6-3 with TRBJ2-1; the match to TRBD1 covers 7 bases. The CDR3 covers 15 residues. CDR1 MNHEY and CDR2 SVGEGT come from the germline V gene. CDR3 DNA sequence: TGTGCCCGCAGTTACGAGGGGGCCGCCTACAATGAGCAATTCTTC. It encodes CARSYEGAAYNEQFF.

The chain links TRBV29-1 to TRBJ1-2; a weak D match, TRBD1 (6 bases). Trimming removed 3 bases at V and 5 bases at J, with 13 bases between. Germline V lookup: CDR1 SQVTM, CDR2 ANQGSEA. The CDR3 spans 13 residues. In nucleotides, the CDR3 is TGCAGCGTTGAGACGCAGGGGAGGTATGGCTACACCTTC. Protein product: CSVETQGRYGYTF.

The rearrangement joins TRBV6-1 to TRBJ1-5; D unclear. Trimming took off 6 bases at V and 1 base at J, with 7 bases between the two ends. The CDR3 has 13 residues. In germline, CDR1 is MNHNS, CDR2 SASEGT. CDR3: CASRSLSNQPQHF. The CDR3 coding sequence is TGTGCCAGCAGGTCCCTCAGCAATCAGCCCCAGCATTTT.

The chain has TRBV29-1 and TRBJ2-3, with a weak D call TRBD2 (5 bases). The V and J ends lost 5 bases and 0 bases respectively, with 9 bases between them. Germline assignment: CDR1 SQVTM and CDR2 ANQGSEA. This CDR3 is built from 13 residues. The CDR3 DNA reads as TGCAGCGTTCCAACGGGGAGCACAGATACGCAGTATTTT. Protein: CSVPTGSTDTQYF.

This clonotype was seen repeatedly, ten times or more. The V call is TRBV29-1, the J call TRBJ2-2; D is unresolved. The CDR3 extends over 13 amino acids. CDR1 is SQVTM, CDR2 ANQGSEA, per germline. V lost 4 bases, J lost 2 bases, and 8 bases lay in between. The CDR3 region is CSVVTSNTGELFF. DNA for the CDR3: TGCAGCGTTGTGACAAGCAACACCGGGGAGCTGTTTTTT.

The chain carries TRBV4-1 and TRBJ2-3; a weak D match, TRBD2 (6 bases). CDR3 length: 17 residues. Germline-derived CDR1 and CDR2 are MGHRA and YSYEKL. Between the trimmed V and J ends, which lost 4 bases and 8 bases, there was a span of 25 bases. CDR3 sequence (DNA): TGCGCCAGCAGCCTAAGTGGAACTAACGGGAGAGTTGGTACGCAGTATTTT. Amino acid sequence: CASSLSGTNGRVGTQYF.

This clonotype was counted at least ten times. The chain is built from TRBV29-1 and TRBJ2-3, with 9 nucleotides matching TRBD1. The ends lost 5 bases at V and 6 bases at J; junction bases unmatched: 6. The CDR3 length is 13 residues. Germline V gene data show CDR1 as SQVTM and CDR2 as ANQGSEA. The CDR3 is CSVSGQGWDTQYF. The CDR3 DNA follows: TGCAGCGTTTCGGGACAGGGTTGGGATACGCAGTATTTT.

The V gene is TRBV6-5, the J gene TRBJ1-3; D gene ambiguous. V lost 7 bases, J lost 5 bases, and 12 bases lay in between. In germline, CDR1 is MNHEY, CDR2 SVGAGI. The CDR3 totals 13 residues. CDR3 coding DNA: TGTGCCAGCAAGAGGACTCCTAGAAACACCATATATTTT. Translating it yields CASKRTPRNTIYF.

This chain joins TRBV4-1 and TRBJ2-1; 9 bases align to TRBD2. Germline V lookup: CDR1 MGHRA, CDR2 YSYEKL. The CDR3 totals 17 residues. Unmatched junction bases numbered 12, after V lost 4 bases and J lost 5 bases. DNA of the CDR3: TGCGCCAGCAGCCGGCTTTTCGCGGGAGGGCCCAACAATGAGCAGTTCTTC. Amino acids: CASSRLFAGGPNNEQFF.